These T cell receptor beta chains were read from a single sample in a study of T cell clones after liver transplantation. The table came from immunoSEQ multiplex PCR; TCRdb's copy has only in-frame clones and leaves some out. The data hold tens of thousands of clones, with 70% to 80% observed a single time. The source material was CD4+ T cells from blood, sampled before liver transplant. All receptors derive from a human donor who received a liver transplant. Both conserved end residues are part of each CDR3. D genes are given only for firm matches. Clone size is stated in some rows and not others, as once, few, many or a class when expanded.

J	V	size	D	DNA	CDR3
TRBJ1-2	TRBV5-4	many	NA	TGTGCCAGCAGCTCTATATTACAGGGTCGCGGCTACACCTTC	CASSSILQGRGYTF
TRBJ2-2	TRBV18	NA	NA	TGTGCCAGCTCACTCCAGGGAAACGGGGAGCTGTTTTTT	CASSLQGNGELFF
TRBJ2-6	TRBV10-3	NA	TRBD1	TGTGCCATCAGTGAGCTCGGGGTGGGACAGGGGGGGTCTGGGGCCAACGTCCTGACTTTC	CAISELGVGQGGSGANVLTF
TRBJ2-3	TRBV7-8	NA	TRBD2	TGTGCCAGCAGCGGAAGACTAGCGGGGGGGCGGGGTACGCAGTATTTT	CASSGRLAGGRGTQYF
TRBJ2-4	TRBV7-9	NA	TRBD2	TGTGCCAGCAGCTCAATAGCGGGGGGGGCCCTAGCCAAAAACATTCAGTACTTC	CASSSIAGGALAKNIQYF
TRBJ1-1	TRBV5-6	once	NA	TGTGCCAGCAGCCGCCCTACTGGAGGTTTGACTGAAGCTTTCTTT	CASSRPTGGLTEAFF
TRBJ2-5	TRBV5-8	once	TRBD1	TGTGCCAGCTTTCGACGACAGGGCCAAGAGACCCAGTACTTC	CASFRRQGQETQYF
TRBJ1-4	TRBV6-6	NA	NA	TGTGCCAGCAGTTATGGACAGTCTAATGAAAAACTGTTTTTT	CASSYGQSNEKLFF
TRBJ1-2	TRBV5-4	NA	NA	TGTGCCAGCAGCTCGGGGTTGACAGGACGCTATGGCTACACCTTC	CASSSGLTGRYGYTF
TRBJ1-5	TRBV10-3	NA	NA	TGTGCCATCAGTGCGGAGCTCCATCAGCCCCAGCATTTT	CAISAELHQPQHF
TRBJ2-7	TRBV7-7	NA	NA	TGTGCCAGCAGCTTAGCGCAGGGCGGGAACTACGAGCAGTACTTC	CASSLAQGGNYEQYF
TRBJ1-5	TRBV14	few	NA	TGTGCCAGCAGCCAAGGAGGCGGGCTGCCCCAGCATTTT	CASSQGGGLPQHF
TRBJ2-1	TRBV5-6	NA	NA	TGTGCCAGCAGCTCGTATCAGGGTAATTACAATGAGCAGTTCTTC	CASSSYQGNYNEQFF
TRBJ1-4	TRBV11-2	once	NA	TGTGCCAGCAGCTTGGGGGGGGCAGGGGAAAAACTGTTTTTT	CASSLGGAGEKLFF
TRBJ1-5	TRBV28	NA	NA	TGTGCCAGCAGTTTATCCGTAAGGGGTCAGCCCCAGCATTTT	CASSLSVRGQPQHF
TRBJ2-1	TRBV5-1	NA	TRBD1	TGCGCCAGCAGCCTTCAATTTAACCGGGACAGTCAGTTCTTC	CASSLQFNRDSQFF
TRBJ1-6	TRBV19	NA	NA	TGTGCCAGTAGTATCGGACGGGGGTCTAATTCACCCCTCCACTTT	CASSIGRGSNSPLHF
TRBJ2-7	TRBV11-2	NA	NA	TGTGCCAGCAGCTTCCGGGACTCAAGCTACGAGCAGTACTTC	CASSFRDSSYEQYF
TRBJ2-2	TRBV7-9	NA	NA	TGTGCCAGCAGCCCCCTTAGACTAGCGAACACCGGGGAGCTGTTTTTT	CASSPLRLANTGELFF
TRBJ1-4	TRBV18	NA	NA	TGTGCCAGCTCACCACGGCAGGGTAGCGAAAAACTGTTTTTT	CASSPRQGSEKLFF
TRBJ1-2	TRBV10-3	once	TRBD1	TGTGCCATCAGTGGCCGTCGGGGACAGTCTCGGTCCGACTATGGCTACACCTTC	CAISGRRGQSRSDYGYTF
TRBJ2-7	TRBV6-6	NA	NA	TGTGCCAGCAGTTTGACACAAAAGGGGCTCGAGCAGTACTTC	CASSLTQKGLEQYF
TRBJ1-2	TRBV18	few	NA	TGTGCCAGCTCACCTACAGACAGTGGGGTCTATGGCTACACCTTC	CASSPTDSGVYGYTF
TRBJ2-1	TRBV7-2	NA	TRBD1	TGTGCCAGCAGCCTCTATCCGCCGGGACAGGGGGCCTTAAATGAGCAGTTCTTC	CASSLYPPGQGALNEQFF
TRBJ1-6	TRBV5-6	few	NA	TGTGCCAGCAGCCCCCATCTAAATTCACCCCTCCACTTT	CASSPHLNSPLHF
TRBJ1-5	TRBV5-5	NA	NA	TGTGCCAGCAGCTTGAACGTTCCTGGGGCGGTTCAGCCCCAGCATTTT	CASSLNVPGAVQPQHF
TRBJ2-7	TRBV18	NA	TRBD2	TGTGCCAGCTCAACTTCGGGGGGGTGGTACGAGCAGTACTTC	CASSTSGGWYEQYF
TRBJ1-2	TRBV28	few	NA	TGTGCCAGCCTGGGGGCTTGGGCTGATTACAACTATGGCTACACCTTC	CASLGAWADYNYGYTF
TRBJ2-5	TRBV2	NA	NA	TGTGCCAGCAAACTAGCTGAAGAGACCCAGTACTTC	CASKLAEETQYF
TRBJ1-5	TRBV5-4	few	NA	TGTGCCAGCAGCCCACTCGGAGGGCAGCCCCAGCATTTT	CASSPLGGQPQHF
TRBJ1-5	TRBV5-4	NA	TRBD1	TGTGCCAGCAGCTCGGGACAGGGGAATCAGCCCCAGCATTTT	CASSSGQGNQPQHF
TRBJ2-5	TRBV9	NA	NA	TGTGCCAGCAGCGTAGGTAGCGGCAACCAAGAGACCCAGTACTTC	CASSVGSGNQETQYF
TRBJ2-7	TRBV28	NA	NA	TGTGCCAGCAGGGGCACCCCCTCCTACGAGCAGTACTTC	CASRGTPSYEQYF
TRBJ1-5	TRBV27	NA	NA	TGTGCCAGCAGTTTTGACAGACATCAGCCCCAGCATTTT	CASSFDRHQPQHF
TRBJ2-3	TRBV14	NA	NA	TGTGCCAGCAGCCAAGGATTCGGGAGCACAGATACGCAGTATTTT	CASSQGFGSTDTQYF
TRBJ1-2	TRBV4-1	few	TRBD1	TGCGCCAGCAGCTCCTTGACGGGGACAGGCAACTATGGCTACACCTTC	CASSSLTGTGNYGYTF
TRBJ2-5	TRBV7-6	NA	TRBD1	TGTGCCACCCGACAGGGGGCGAAAGAGACCCAGTACTTC	CATRQGAKETQYF
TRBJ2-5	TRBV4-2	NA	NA	TGTGCCAGCAGCCAAGGGGTCCGGGGGCAAGAGACCCAGTACTTC	CASSQGVRGQETQYF
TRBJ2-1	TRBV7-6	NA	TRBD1	TGTGCCAGCAGCCAAACAGGGGCGAGCTCCTACAATGAGCAGTTCTTC	CASSQTGASSYNEQFF
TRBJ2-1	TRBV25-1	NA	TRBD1	TGTGCCAGCAGTGACCGGACAGGGGGCCTGGGGGGGCCTCGGTTCTTC	CASSDRTGGLGGPRFF
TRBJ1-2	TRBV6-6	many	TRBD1	TGTGCCAGCAGTTACGGCGGGGACAGGGGATATGGCTACACCTTC	CASSYGGDRGYGYTF
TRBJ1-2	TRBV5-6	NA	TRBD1	TGTGCCAGCAGGCGACAGGGGCTCGGCTACACCTTC	CASRRQGLGYTF
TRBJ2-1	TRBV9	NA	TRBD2	TGTGCCAGTAATGCGGGGGGCGCTAACAATGAGCAGTTCTTC	CASNAGGANNEQFF
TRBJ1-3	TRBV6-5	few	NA	TGTGCCAGCAGTTTGGACTGGCTTGGTGGAAACACCATATATTTT	CASSLDWLGGNTIYF
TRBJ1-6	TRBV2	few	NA	TGTGCCAGCAGTATAGACAGAACCTATAATTCACCCCTCCACTTT	CASSIDRTYNSPLHF
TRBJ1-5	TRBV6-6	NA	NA	TGTGCCAGCAGCGTAATACAGATTATGGGCAATCAGCCCCAGCATTTT	CASSVIQIMGNQPQHF
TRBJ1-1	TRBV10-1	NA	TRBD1	TGCGCCAGCAAGGTTAGGACAGGGCAATTGAACACTGAAGCTTTCTTT	CASKVRTGQLNTEAFF
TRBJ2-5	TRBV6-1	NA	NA	TGTGCCAGCAGTGAATATCGGAACAGACAGCTCCAAGAGACCCAGTACTTC	CASSEYRNRQLQETQYF
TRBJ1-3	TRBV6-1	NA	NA	TGTGCCAGCGCTACCTCTGGAAACACCATATATTTT	CASATSGNTIYF
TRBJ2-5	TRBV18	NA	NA	TGTGCCAGCTCACCAAGCCACAGGGGAGGAGAGACCCAGTACTTC	CASSPSHRGGETQYF
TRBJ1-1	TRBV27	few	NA	TGTGCCAGCAGTTTACGGGGATCCACTGAAGCTTTCTTT	CASSLRGSTEAFF
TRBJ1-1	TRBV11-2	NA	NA	TGTGCCAGCAGCTTAGGAGTGAACACTGAAGCTTTCTTT	CASSLGVNTEAFF
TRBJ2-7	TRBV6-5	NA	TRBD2	TGTGCCAGCAGTTACTCGATGGGGGGGGGCTACGAGCAGTACTTC	CASSYSMGGGYEQYF
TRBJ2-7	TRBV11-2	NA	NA	TGTGCCAGCAGCTTTTCAGGGGACTCCTACGAGCAGTACTTC	CASSFSGDSYEQYF
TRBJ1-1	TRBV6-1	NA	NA	TGTGCCAGCAGTCTTCGGCCAGGGGAAGCTTTCTTT	CASSLRPGEAFF
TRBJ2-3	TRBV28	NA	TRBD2	TGTGCCAGCAGTACACAGACTAGCGCGGGGGTTCATACGCAGTATTTT	CASSTQTSAGVHTQYF
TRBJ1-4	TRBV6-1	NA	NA	TGTGCCAGCAGTGACTCGGGACTTATAGATGAAAAACTGTTTTTT	CASSDSGLIDEKLFF
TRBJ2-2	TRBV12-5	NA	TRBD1	TGTGCTAGTGGTTTGGTTACAGGGGGATCCGGGGAGCTGTTTTTT	CASGLVTGGSGELFF
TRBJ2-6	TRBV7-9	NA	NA	TGTGCCAGCAGCTTCGTAGTCTCTGGGGCCAACGTCCTGACTTTC	CASSFVVSGANVLTF